One and the same sample provided the 4 T cell receptor beta chains below, sequenced in a study of neurological immune-mediated disorders. TCRdb processed the 5' RACE reads anew with MiXCR; each CDR3 protein has one entry. Found here are 55,000 to 70,000 distinct CDR3 sequences, approximately 4.1% of them singletons; the top ten hold under 1.5%. Sequencing was carried out using PBMCs. These receptors originate from a man younger than 45 with multiple sclerosis.

This clonotype appeared many times. This chain joins TRBV12-3 or TRBV12-4 and TRBJ1-1; D call uncertain. The CDR3 runs to 13 residues. Trimming left V 6 bases short and J 1 base short, with 9 bases between. CDR3 DNA sequence: TGTGCCAGCAGACCCTATCCGAACACTGAAGCTTTCTTT. Translation: CASRPYPNTEAFF.

This clonotype has just a few counts. The J gene is TRBJ1-2, the V gene TRBV5-1; a possible D gene is TRBD1 (5 bases). The CDR3 has 14 amino acids. V lost 6 bases to trimming and J lost 2 bases, with 14 bases between them. Germline lookup yields CDR1 SGHRS and CDR2 YFSETQ. The CDR3 reads CASTPGDSNYGYTF. DNA of the CDR3: TGCGCCAGCACCCCCGGGGACTCAAACTATGGCTACACCTTC.

In this sample, this clonotype turned up many times. The genes are TRBV20-1 and TRBJ1-2; D unclear. The V and J ends lost 1 base and 0 bases respectively, with 6 bases between them. CDR1 is DFQATT, CDR2 SNEGSKA, per germline (reference sequence). This CDR3 is 13 amino acids long. CDR3 DNA sequence: TGCAGTGCTAGAGTTCCGACTAACTATGGCTACACCTTC. Its protein product is CSARVPTNYGYTF.

This clonotype was counted many times. This chain uses TRBV19 with TRBJ1-2; unclear D gene. The CDR3 covers 13 residues. The V end was cut by 9 bases, the J end by 8 bases, with 19 bases between. Germline assignment: CDR1 LNHDA and CDR2 SQIVND (reference sequence). The CDR3, as DNA: TGTGCCAGCTCGCCGCGAGGCGATCTCGGCTACACCTTC. It codes for CASSPRGDLGYTF.